The clone carrying this T cell receptor (beta chain) was observed a few times. Its antigen is currently unknown. These data originate in a study of response to subunit inactivated influenza vaccine. Overall study results and limits: Authors proposed each seasonal influenza vaccination draws in few new T cells.

Germline lookup yields CDR1 LGHNA and CDR2 YNFKEQ. V lost 2 bases, J lost 0 bases, and 11 bases lay in between. This CDR3 region has 16 residues. From the RT-PCR reads, TCRdb called clonotypes with MiXCR, one entry per CDR3 protein. Among approximately 300,000 distinct CDR3 sequences listed, about 20% were seen once. The source material was PBMCs from blood, sampled around 22 months after vaccination. The sequence was collected from a man aged 50 to 69 who received an inactivated influenza vaccine. The genes are TRBV4-2 and TRBJ2-1; D might be TRBD1 or TRBD2, each matching 5 bases. For the CDR3, the DNA is TGTGCCAGCAGCCAAAATTGGGGGAGCTCCTACAATGAGCAGTTCTTC. Protein product: CASSQNWGSSYNEQFF.